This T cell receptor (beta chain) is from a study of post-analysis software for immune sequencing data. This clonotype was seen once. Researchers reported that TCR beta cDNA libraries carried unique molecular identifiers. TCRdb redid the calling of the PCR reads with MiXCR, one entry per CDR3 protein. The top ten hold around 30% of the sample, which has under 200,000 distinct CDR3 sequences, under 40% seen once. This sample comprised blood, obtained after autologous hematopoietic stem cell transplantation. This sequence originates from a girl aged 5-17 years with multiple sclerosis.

Written as DNA, the CDR3 is TGTGCCAGCAGCGCAGACAGGGCTTCGAACACCGGGGAGCTGTTTTTT. This sequence encodes CASSADRASNTGELFF. This chain joins TRBV7-2 and TRBJ2-2; TRBD1 agrees at 7 bases. Trimming took 5 bases from V and 0 from J; bases not matched to a gene: 6. CDR3 length: 16 residues. Germline V gene lookup returns CDR1 SGHTA and CDR2 FQGNSA.